Following are 24 T cell receptor beta chains from one sample sequenced in a study of blood T cell repertoires in COVID-19. Only in-frame clones appear in the TCRdb table, and some are missing; sequencing was by immunoSEQ multiplex PCR. This sample has some 220,000 clones; roughly 80% occur once, and the top ten carry less than 6%. Sequencing input: peripheral blood. Receptors were obtained from a woman aged 65 to 85 with COVID-19, enrolled during active disease.

The count of this clone is one. This chain joins TRBV3-1 (or the pseudogene TRBV3-2) and TRBJ2-4; perhaps TRBD1 as D (5 bases). The CDR3 has 18 amino acids. Germline V lookup: CDR1 LGHDT, CDR2 YNNKEL (reference sequence). V gave up 3 bases and J gave up 0 bases, with 18 bases separating them. The CDR3 protein is CASSHERQIYLAKNIQYF. The CDR3 DNA is TGTGCCAGCAGCCATGAGAGACAGATTTACCTAGCCAAAAACATTCAGTACTTC.

This sequence joins TRBV6-2 or TRBV6-3 and TRBJ2-3, with TRBD2 as a possible D gene (5 bases). Trimming took 2 bases from V and 0 from J, leaving 12 bases between them. Germline-derived CDR1 and CDR2 are MNHEY and SVGEGT. This CDR3 has 16 residues. The CDR3 bases are TGTGCCAGCAGTTACCCTCAGCGGAAAAGCACAGATACGCAGTATTTT. Amino acids: CASSYPQRKSTDTQYF.

V is TRBV5-1 and J is TRBJ2-1, with TRBD2 matching over 8 bases. This CDR3 spans 15 amino acids. Trimming cost V 4 bases and J 1 base; bases outside gene matches: 4. CDR1 is SGHRS, CDR2 YFSETQ, per germline. This CDR3 reads CASSGAGASYNEQFF. The CDR3 DNA reads TGCGCCAGCAGCGGAGCGGGAGCGTCCTACAATGAGCAGTTCTTC.

The gene calls are TRBV7-6 and TRBJ2-7; the match to TRBD2 covers 9 bases. With V trimmed by 5 bases and J by 0 bases, 5 bases remained unmatched. The germline CDR1 and CDR2 sequences are SGHVS and FNYEAQ. The CDR3 loop spans 15 amino acids. CDR3 region: CASSNSGSSSYEQYF. In nucleotides, the CDR3 is TGTGCCAGCAGCAATAGCGGGAGTTCCTCCTACGAGCAGTACTTC. The entire variable domain, with the rest obtained from reference TRBV7-6 and TRBJ2-7, is as follows: GAGVSQSPRYKVTKRGQDVALRCDPISGHVSLYWYRQALGQGPEFLTYFNYEAQQDKSGLPNDRFSAERPEGSISTLTIQRTEQRDSAMYRCASSNSGSSSYEQYFGPGTRLTVT.

The genes are TRBV29-1 and TRBJ1-1; D possibly corresponds to TRBD1 (5 bases). Germline CDR1 reads SQVTM; CDR2 reads ANQGSEA. This CDR3 has 15 amino acids. Trimming stripped 6 bases from V and 5 bases from J, with 22 bases between. The CDR3 region is CSVPPVRGEKTEAFF. The CDR3 DNA follows: TGCAGCGTCCCCCCGGTAAGGGGCGAAAAGACTGAAGCTTTCTTT.

The V call is TRBV9, the J call TRBJ1-6; 9 positions match TRBD1. The V gene end was trimmed by 0 bases and the J gene end by 7 bases; junction bases not matched to a gene: 5. The length of the CDR3 is 16 residues. Germline V gene sequence: CDR1 SGDLS, CDR2 YYNGEE. The DNA of the CDR3 is TGTGCCAGCAGCGTAGGAGGGACAGGGTTAAATTCACCCCTCCACTTT. Its protein is CASSVGGTGLNSPLHF.

The chain is built from TRBV18 and TRBJ1-6; TRBD1 might be the D (6 bases). Germline-derived CDR1 and CDR2 are KGHSH and LQKENI. This CDR3 has 16 amino acids. Trimming pared 2 bases from V and 10 bases from J, leaving 18 bases between. The CDR3: CASSPYLRGAGSPLHF. In DNA form, the CDR3 reads TGTGCCAGCTCACCATATCTCAGGGGCGCCGGGTCACCCCTCCACTTT. The complete variable domain, with remaining parts taken from reference TRBV18 and TRBJ1-6, reads NAGVMQNPRHLVRRRGQEARLRCSPMKGHSHVYWYRQLPEEGLKFMVYLQKENIIDESGMPKERFSAEFPKEGPSILRIQQVVRGDSAAYFCASSPYLRGAGSPLHFGNGTRLTVT.

The rearrangement joins TRBV19 to TRBJ2-1; TRBD2 matches 14 bases. Germline V lookup: CDR1 LNHDA, CDR2 SQIVND (reference sequence). The CDR3 extends over 20 amino acids. With 7 bases clipped from V and 0 bases from J, the junction kept 14 bases outside the gene matches. The DNA for the CDR3 is TGTGCCAGTAAATCCGGGACTAGCGGGAGACTGTTACTCTCCTACAATGAGCAGTTCTTC. Protein: CASKSGTSGRLLLSYNEQFF. Based on the CDR3 plus reference TRBV19 and TRBJ2-1, the full variable domain is DGGITQSPKYLFRKEGQNVTLSCEQNLNHDAMYWYRQDPGQGLRLIYYSQIVNDFQKGDIAEGYSVSREKKESFPLTVTSAQKNPTAFYLCASKSGTSGRLLLSYNEQFFGPGTRLTVL.

The chain joins TRBV2 to TRBJ1-1, with D perhaps TRBD1 (5 bases). Per germline, CDR1 SNHLY and CDR2 FYNNEI. The V gene lost 6 bases and the J gene lost 0 bases, with 11 bases spanning the gap. This CDR3 spans 14 amino acids. CDR3 DNA: TGTGCCAGCAGCAGACAGAACATGAACACTGAAGCTTTCTTT. Translation: CASSRQNMNTEAFF.

This chain links TRBV2 with TRBJ1-3; weak D call: TRBD1 (5 bases). The V gene's germline CDR1 is SNHLY and CDR2 FYNNEI. V was pared by 4 bases and J by 0 bases, with 10 bases between. This CDR3 is built from 15 residues. CDR3 nucleotide sequence: TGTGCCAGCAGTGCACAGGCGCTCTCTGGAAACACCATATATTTT. Residues: CASSAQALSGNTIYF. The complete variable domain, with remaining parts taken from reference TRBV2 and TRBJ1-3, reads EPEVTQTPSHQVTQMGQEVILRCVPISNHLYFYWYRQILGQKVEFLVSFYNNEISEKSEIFDDQFSVERPDGSNFTLKIRSTKLEDSAMYFCASSAQALSGNTIYFGEGSWLTVV.

V usage is TRBV4-3 and J usage is TRBJ2-7, with D tentatively TRBD2 (6 bases). Germline V gene lookup returns CDR1 LGHNA and CDR2 YSLEER. The ends were cut back, 4 bases at V and 0 bases at J, with 22 bases in the middle. CDR3 size: 18 residues. The CDR3 spells CASSLAIFSGTYSYEQYF. CDR3 sequence (DNA): TGCGCCAGCAGCCTTGCGATCTTCTCCGGGACTTACTCCTACGAGCAGTACTTC.

The chain employs TRBV20-1 and TRBJ2-7, with 8 bases matching TRBD1. The J segment lost 5 bases and the V segment lost 7 bases, leaving 4 bases of the junction unmatched. The germline V gene has CDR1 DFQATT and CDR2 SNEGSKA (reference sequence). The CDR3 is 11 amino acids. The CDR3 reads CSGQGPNEQYF. In nucleotides, the CDR3 is TGCAGTGGACAGGGGCCCAACGAGCAGTACTTC.

This clone was recorded a few times. The chain joins TRBV19 to TRBJ2-1; 10 nucleotides match TRBD2. CDR1 and CDR2 (germline): LNHDA, SQIVND (reference sequence). The ends lost 5 bases at V and 1 base at J; junction bases unmatched: 14. CDR3 length: 19 amino acids. The chain's CDR3 is CASSLRGWTSGNSYNEQFF. CDR3 nucleotide sequence: TGTGCCAGTAGTCTCAGGGGTTGGACTAGCGGAAATTCCTACAATGAGCAGTTCTTC.

The rearrangement uses TRBV7-2 and TRBJ2-1, with a tentative D call TRBD1 (6 bases). The CDR3 contains 14 residues. Germline V lookup: CDR1 SGHTA, CDR2 FQGNSA. The V gene lost 3 bases and the J gene lost 9 bases, with 15 bases spanning the gap. CDR3 in amino acids: CASSFSPGTTEQFF. For the CDR3, the DNA is TGTGCCAGCAGCTTTTCACCAGGGACAACTGAGCAGTTCTTC.

V gene TRBV7-7 combines with J gene TRBJ2-1; maybe TRBD2 (7 bases). V lost 5 bases and J 8 bases, leaving 22 bases between the germline ends. The germline V gene encodes CDR1 SSHAT and CDR2 FNYEAQ (reference sequence). The CDR3 sequence is 16 residues long. CDR3 region: CASSQKLGAGAHEQFF. CDR3 sequence (DNA): TGTGCCAGCAGCCAAAAGTTGGGGGCGGGAGCCCATGAGCAGTTCTTC.

The V gene is TRBV28, the J gene TRBJ1-2; unclear D gene. V was trimmed by 6 bases and J by 8 bases, leaving 19 bases between them. CDR1 and CDR2 (germline): MDHEN, SYDVKM. The CDR3 contains 14 residues. The CDR3 loop is CASSFDRRVGGYTF. DNA for the CDR3: TGTGCCAGCAGCTTTGATAGGAGGGTTGGAGGCTACACCTTC.

V gene TRBV28 combines with J gene TRBJ1-2; D may be TRBD1 (5 bases). V shed 5 bases and J shed 5 bases, with 18 bases lying between them. CDR1 is MDHEN and CDR2 is SYDVKM in the germline V gene. This CDR3 spans 15 amino acids. The CDR3 sequence: CASSPGGDRVYGYTF. CDR3 nucleotides: TGTGCCAGCAGTCCCGGGGGGGACCGTGTGTATGGCTACACCTTC.

The chain carries TRBV19 and TRBJ1-1, with TRBD1 identical over 8 bases. Germline CDR1 reads LNHDA; CDR2 reads SQIVND (reference sequence). With V trimmed by 3 bases and J by 6 bases, 12 bases remained unmatched. CDR3 length: 16 amino acids. The CDR3 bases are TGTGCCAGTAGTATTCCAGGGGGCGCGAAGACTGCTGAAGCTTTCTTT. This codes for CASSIPGGAKTAEAFF.

Notes on this clone: At one end, the junction sequence differs from germline, possibly due to a read error. This chain uses TRBV7-2 with TRBJ2-1, with 9 bases matching TRBD2. The CDR3 sequence is 15 residues long. CDR1 is SGHTA, CDR2 FQGNSA, per germline. CDR3 bases: TGTGCCAACAGCTTAGCGGGAGCTGAGGGCAATGAGCAGTTCTTC. This sequence encodes CANSLAGAEGNEQFF.

The J gene is TRBJ2-3, the V gene TRBV12-3 or TRBV12-4, with D unclear. The length of the CDR3 is 11 residues. V lost 9 bases, J lost 2 bases, and 6 bases lay in between. The CDR3 loop reads CASLLTDTQYF. CDR3 sequence (DNA): TGTGCCAGTCTTCTCACAGATACGCAGTATTTT.

The rearrangement joins TRBV9 to TRBJ2-1; 10 positions match TRBD2. V shed 4 bases, J shed 4 bases, and the junction held 5 bases outside the gene matches. This CDR3 is built from 15 residues. CDR1 and CDR2 from the germline V gene are SGDLS and YYNGEE. Here the CDR3 DNA reads TGTGCCAGCAGCAGAACTAGCGGGGAATACAATGAGCAGTTCTTC. Translating gives CASSRTSGEYNEQFF.

The sample holds a few counts of this clone. V usage is TRBV7-9 and J usage is TRBJ2-7; 10 nucleotides match TRBD2. The ends lost 5 bases at V and 2 bases at J; junction bases unmatched: 6. Looked up from germline, CDR1 is SEHNR and CDR2 is FQNEAQ (reference sequence). The length of the CDR3 is 15 residues. DNA of the CDR3: TGTGCCAGCAGCGACCCCACTAGCGGGGCCTACGAGCAGTACTTC. Its translation is CASSDPTSGAYEQYF.

The sample holds one count of this clone. The V and J genes are TRBV24-1 and TRBJ2-1; 8 nucleotides align to TRBD1. V was pared by 2 bases and J by 12 bases, with 11 bases of the junction left unmatched. The V gene's germline CDR1 is KGHDR and CDR2 SFDVKD. The CDR3 runs 15 residues. Written as DNA, the CDR3 is TGTGCCACCAGTGATTCGAGGCAGGGGGCGAATCGGCAGTTCTTC. It yields the protein CATSDSRQGANRQFF.

This clone was found a few times. The chain carries TRBV18 and TRBJ1-6; TRBD1 is a possible D gene (6 bases). Germline lookup yields CDR1 KGHSH and CDR2 LQKENI. The CDR3 sequence is 13 residues long. Trimming pared 3 bases from V and 7 bases from J, leaving 7 bases between. DNA of the CDR3: TGTGCCAGCTCACCGGACAGAAATTCACCCCTCCACTTT. This translates into CASSPDRNSPLHF.